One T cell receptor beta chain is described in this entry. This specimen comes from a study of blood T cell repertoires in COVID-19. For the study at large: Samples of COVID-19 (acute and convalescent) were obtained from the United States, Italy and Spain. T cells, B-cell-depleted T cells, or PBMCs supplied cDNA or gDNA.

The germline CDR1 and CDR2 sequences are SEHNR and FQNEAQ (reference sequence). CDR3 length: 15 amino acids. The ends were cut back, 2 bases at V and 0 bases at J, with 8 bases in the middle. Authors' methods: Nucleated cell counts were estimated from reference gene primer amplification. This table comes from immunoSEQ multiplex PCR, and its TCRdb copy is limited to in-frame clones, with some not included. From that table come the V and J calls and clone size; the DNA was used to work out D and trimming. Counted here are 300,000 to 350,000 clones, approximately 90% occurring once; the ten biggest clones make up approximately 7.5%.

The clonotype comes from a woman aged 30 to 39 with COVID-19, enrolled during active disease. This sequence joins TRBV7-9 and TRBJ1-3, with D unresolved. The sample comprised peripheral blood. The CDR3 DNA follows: TGTGCCAGCAGCTTACTACAGTTCTCTGGAAACACCATATATTTT. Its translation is CASSLLQFSGNTIYF.